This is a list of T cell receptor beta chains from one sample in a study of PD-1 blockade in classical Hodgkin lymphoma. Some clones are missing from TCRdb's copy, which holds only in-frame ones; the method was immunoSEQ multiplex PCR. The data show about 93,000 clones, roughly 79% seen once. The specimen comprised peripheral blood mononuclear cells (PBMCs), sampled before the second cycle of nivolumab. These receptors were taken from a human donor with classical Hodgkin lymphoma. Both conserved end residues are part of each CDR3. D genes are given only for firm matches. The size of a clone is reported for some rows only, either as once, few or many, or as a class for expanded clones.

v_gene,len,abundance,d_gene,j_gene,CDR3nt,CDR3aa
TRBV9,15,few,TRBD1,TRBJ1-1,TGTGCCAGCAGCTACCCGACAGGGGGCTCGCATAAGGCTTTCTTT,CASSYPTGGSHKAFF
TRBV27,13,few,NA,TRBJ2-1,TGTGCCAGCAGTTTAGGGCCGGTCAATGAGCAGTTCTTC,CASSLGPVNEQFF
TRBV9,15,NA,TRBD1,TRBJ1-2,TGTGCCAGCAGCGTAGGGGGACAGGGGGCGGATGGCTACACCTTC,CASSVGGQGADGYTF
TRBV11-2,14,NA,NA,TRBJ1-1,TGTGCCAGCAGAAAGAGGGAGGGGGGCACTGAAGCTTTCTTT,CASRKREGGTEAFF
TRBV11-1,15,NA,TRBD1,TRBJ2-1,TGTGCCAGCAGCCTCCTAGACAGGGGTGGAGGTGAGCAGTTCTTC,CASSLLDRGGGEQFF
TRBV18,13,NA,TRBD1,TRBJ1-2,TGTGCCAGCCCGAAGGGACAGGGGTTTGGCTACACCTTC,CASPKGQGFGYTF
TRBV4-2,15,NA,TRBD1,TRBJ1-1,TGTGCCAGCAGCCCTCAACAGGGGCGGAACACTGAAGCTTTCTTT,CASSPQQGRNTEAFF
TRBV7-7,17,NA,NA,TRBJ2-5,TGTGCCAGCAGCCCCCGCCCGGGACGGGGGGCCCATGAGACCCAGTACTTC,CASSPRPGRGAHETQYF
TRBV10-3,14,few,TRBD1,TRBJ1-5,TGTGCCATCAGCGGACAGGGGGCTGTTCAGCCCCAGCATTTT,CAISGQGAVQPQHF
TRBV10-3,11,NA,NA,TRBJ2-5,TGTGCCATCAGTGCGGGAGAGACCCAGTACTTC,CAISAGETQYF
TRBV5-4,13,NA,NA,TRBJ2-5,TGTGCCAGCAGCTTAAGGGGGGAAGAGACCCAGTACTTC,CASSLRGEETQYF
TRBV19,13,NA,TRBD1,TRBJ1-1,TGTGCCAGTAGTATACGGACAGGAGCTGAAGCTTTCTTT,CASSIRTGAEAFF
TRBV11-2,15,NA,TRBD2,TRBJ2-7,TGTGCCAGCAGCCCCCGACTAGCGGGACCCTACGAGCAGTACTTC,CASSPRLAGPYEQYF
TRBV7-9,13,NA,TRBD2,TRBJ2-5,TGTGCCAGCAGTAGCGGGGGGAGGGAGACCCAGTACTTC,CASSSGGRETQYF
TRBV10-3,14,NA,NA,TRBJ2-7,TGTGCCATCAGCGCCGGACGGGTTGCCTACGAGCAGTACTTC,CAISAGRVAYEQYF
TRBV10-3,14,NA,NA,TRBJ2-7,TGTGCCATCAGTCGGGCTGGTTACTCCTACGAGCAGTACTTC,CAISRAGYSYEQYF
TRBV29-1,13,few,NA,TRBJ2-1,TGCAGCGTCCGTCGGGGGACCTACAATGAGCAGTTCTTC,CSVRRGTYNEQFF
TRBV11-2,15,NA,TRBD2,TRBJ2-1,TGTGCCAGCAGTACTACTAGCGGGAATACTGTTGAGCAGTTCTTC,CASSTTSGNTVEQFF
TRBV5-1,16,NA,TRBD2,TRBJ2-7,TGCGCCAGCAGCTTTGGGTCGGCGGGAGGGGTTTACGAGCAGTACTTC,CASSFGSAGGVYEQYF
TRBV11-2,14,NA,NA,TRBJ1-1,TGTGCCAGCAGCTTAACCCCAGGGATTACTGAAGCTTTCTTT,CASSLTPGITEAFF
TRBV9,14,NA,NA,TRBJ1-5,TGTGCCAGCAGCGTAGGTGGGGGGAATGAGCCCCAGCATTTT,CASSVGGGNEPQHF
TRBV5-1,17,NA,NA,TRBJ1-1,TGCGCCAGCAGCTTGGGAAACGCCGGACAGACGAACACTGAAGCTTTCTTT,CASSLGNAGQTNTEAFF
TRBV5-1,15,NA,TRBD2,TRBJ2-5,TGCGCCAGCAGCTCTATAGCGGGAGCAAGGGAGACCCAGTACTTC,CASSSIAGARETQYF
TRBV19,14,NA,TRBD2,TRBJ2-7,TGTGCCAGTAGTAGTACGGGAGGCACATACGAGCAGTACTTC,CASSSTGGTYEQYF
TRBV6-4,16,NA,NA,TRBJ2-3,TGTGCCAGCAATAGGGACAAGTCCCGTCTCACAGATACGCAGTATTTT,CASNRDKSRLTDTQYF
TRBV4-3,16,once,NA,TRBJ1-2,TGCGCCAGCAGCCAAGATTTGGGATTAGGGAACTATGGCTACACCTTC,CASSQDLGLGNYGYTF
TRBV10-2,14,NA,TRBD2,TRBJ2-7,TGCGCCAGCAGTGGGGCTAGCGGGAGCTACGAGCAGTACTTC,CASSGASGSYEQYF
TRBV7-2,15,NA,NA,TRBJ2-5,TGTGCCAGCAGCTCGGCAGGGGGGACAGAAGAGACCCAGTACTTC,CASSSAGGTEETQYF
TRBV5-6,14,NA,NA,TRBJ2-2,TGTGCCAGCAGCCTCGGACCGCTCGCTCGGGAGCTGTTTTTT,CASSLGPLARELFF